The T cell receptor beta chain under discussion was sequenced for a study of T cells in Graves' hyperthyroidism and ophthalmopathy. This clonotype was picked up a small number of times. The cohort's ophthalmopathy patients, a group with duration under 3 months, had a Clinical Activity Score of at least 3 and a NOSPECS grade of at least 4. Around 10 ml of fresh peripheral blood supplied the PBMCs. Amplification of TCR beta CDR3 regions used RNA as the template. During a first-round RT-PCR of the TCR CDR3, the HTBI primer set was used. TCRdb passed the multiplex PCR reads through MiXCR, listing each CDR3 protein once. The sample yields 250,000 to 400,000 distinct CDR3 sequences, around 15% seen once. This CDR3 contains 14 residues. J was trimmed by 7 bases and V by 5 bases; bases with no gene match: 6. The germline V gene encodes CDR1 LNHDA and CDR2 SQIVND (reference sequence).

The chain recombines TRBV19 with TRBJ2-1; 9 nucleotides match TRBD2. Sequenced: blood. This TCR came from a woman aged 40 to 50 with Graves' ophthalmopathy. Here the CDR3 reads CASSGGRVRNEQFF. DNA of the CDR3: TGTGCCAGTAGTGGCGGGAGGGTGCGGAATGAGCAGTTCTTC.